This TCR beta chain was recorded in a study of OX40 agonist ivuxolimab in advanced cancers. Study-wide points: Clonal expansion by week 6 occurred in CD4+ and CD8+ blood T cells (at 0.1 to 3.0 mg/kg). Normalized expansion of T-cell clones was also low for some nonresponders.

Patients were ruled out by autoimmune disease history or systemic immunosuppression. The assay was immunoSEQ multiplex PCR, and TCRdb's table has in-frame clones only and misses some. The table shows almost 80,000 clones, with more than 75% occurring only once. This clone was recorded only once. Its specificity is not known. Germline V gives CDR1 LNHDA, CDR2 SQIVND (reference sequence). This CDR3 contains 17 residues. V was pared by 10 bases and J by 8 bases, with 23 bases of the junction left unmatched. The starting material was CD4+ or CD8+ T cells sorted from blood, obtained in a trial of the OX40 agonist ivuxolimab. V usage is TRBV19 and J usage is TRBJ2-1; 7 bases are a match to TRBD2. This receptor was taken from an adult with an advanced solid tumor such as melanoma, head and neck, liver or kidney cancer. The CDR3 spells CATGQSVGLVSDDEQFF. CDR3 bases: TGTGCCACCGGGCAGAGCGTTGGACTAGTAAGTGACGATGAGCAGTTCTTC.